This TCR beta chain was profiled in a study of graft-versus-host responses after intestinal transplantation. Study-level background: Anti-thymocyte globulin induction preceded two to four years of tacrolimus and steroid maintenance in all recipients.

Some clones are missing from TCRdb's copy, which holds only in-frame ones; the method was immunoSEQ multiplex PCR. Among more than 10,000 clones listed, about four fifths were seen once. Study outcomes and limitations: After transplant, early declines in HvG clones were associated with peak levels of circulating GvH clones.

About this clone itself: Its antigen is unknown.

Trimming at V came to 1 base and at J to 3 bases, leaving 9 bases not matched to a gene. The CDR3 totals 17 residues. Germline CDR1 is SEHNR and CDR2 is FQNEAQ (reference sequence). The chain recombines TRBV7-9 with TRBJ2-3; 8 bases line up with TRBD2. The specimen was PBMCs, collected around 290 days after intestinal transplant. The TCR originated in a human patient who received an intestinal transplant, so some T cells may come from the graft donor. CDR3 amino acids: CASSLGLPPGGTDTQYF. CDR3 DNA sequence: TGTGCCAGCAGCTTAGGCCTCCCCCCGGGAGGGACAGATACGCAGTATTTT.